The 30 T cell receptor beta chains reported below all come from one sample, sequenced in a study of shared clonotypes between healthy human individuals (dated by TCRdb to between 2020 and 2021). Libraries were prepared through the immunoSEQ multiplex PCR assay. TCRdb holds this immuneACCESS table with in-frame rearrangements only. Some clones are missing; in checked studies, unresolved V genes explain under half, and the rest has no known cause. In this sample the table shows some 2,000,000 clones, 95% of which occur a single time. The ten largest clonotypes hold under 0.15% of the sample. The sequencing sample was made of naive CD4+ T cells sorted from blood. The cell subset or site tag for this specimen amounts to: CD45RA+ positively selected. These TCRs come from a young man in good health.

With respect to this clone: At one of its ends the junction is not consistent with the germline gene, which may arise from a read error. V and J are TRBV7-7 and TRBJ1-1, with D uncertain. Germline V lookup: CDR1 SSHAT, CDR2 FNYEAQ (reference sequence). This CDR3 is 13 amino acids long. In DNA form, the CDR3 reads TGTGCTAGCAGCTTGGAACCACACACTGAAGCTTTCTTT. Protein: CASSLEPHTEAFF.

This clone was seen just once. This rearrangement joins TRBV2 to TRBJ1-2; unclear D gene. The germline V gene encodes CDR1 SNHLY and CDR2 FYNNEI. The length of the CDR3 is 12 residues. Trimming took off 6 bases at V and 4 bases at J, with 9 bases between the two ends. The CDR3 protein is CASSFRGYGYTF. CDR3 coding DNA: TGTGCCAGCAGCTTTAGAGGCTATGGCTACACCTTC. Full variable domain (outside the CDR3, taken from reference TRBV2 and TRBJ1-2): EPEVTQTPSHQVTQMGQEVILRCVPISNHLYFYWYRQILGQKVEFLVSFYNNEISEKSEIFDDQFSVERPDGSNFTLKIRSTKLEDSAMYFCASSFRGYGYTFGSGTRLTVV.

This clone has only one observation. The V and J genes are TRBV5-1 and TRBJ2-5; D tentatively reads TRBD1 or TRBD2 (5 bases each). Deletions cut 4 bases from V and 3 bases from J, with 22 bases between. The length of the CDR3 is 17 residues. Germline values: CDR1 SGHRS, CDR2 YFSETQ. CDR3 in DNA: TGCGCCAGCAGCCTTTCAACCGGCGTAGGGGAGAAAGAGACCCAGTACTTC. This sequence encodes CASSLSTGVGEKETQYF.

V and J are TRBV27 and TRBJ2-7; the D call may be TRBD1 or TRBD2 (5 bases each). The V gene lost 2 bases and the J gene lost 2 bases, with 16 bases spanning the gap. CDR3 size: 16 residues. Germline V gene sequence: CDR1 MNHEY, CDR2 SMNVEV (reference sequence). The CDR3: CASSLTPGTATYEQYF. The CDR3 DNA reads TGTGCCAGCAGTTTAACTCCCGGGACGGCTACCTACGAGCAGTACTTC.

The chain links TRBV6-9 to TRBJ2-7; D gene uncertain. Trimming left V 4 bases short and J 0 bases short, with 10 bases between. CDR1 is MNHGY, CDR2 SVAAGI, per germline. The CDR3 contains 14 residues. The DNA of the CDR3 is TGTGCCAGCAGTTCGACGGTTCTCTCCTACGAGCAGTACTTC. Protein product: CASSSTVLSYEQYF.

The chain joins TRBV29-1 to TRBJ1-2; 9 bases map to TRBD1. V lost 6 bases and J lost 4; bases outside the gene matches: 9. The CDR3 sequence is 14 residues long. Germline V gene sequence: CDR1 SQVTM, CDR2 ANQGSEA. This chain's CDR3 is CSVDPGTGTYGYTF. The CDR3 DNA reads as TGCAGCGTCGACCCCGGGACAGGGACCTATGGCTACACCTTC.

Worth noting for this clone: Other DNA sequences in the sample encode the same CDR3. This rearrangement joins TRBV5-4 to TRBJ2-5; possible D gene TRBD2, 5 bases. Looked up from germline, CDR1 is SGHNT and CDR2 is YYREEE (reference sequence). The CDR3 consists of 13 residues. Trimming took off 0 bases at V and 5 bases at J, with 8 bases between the two ends. The CDR3 protein is CASSLAGVETQYF. In DNA, the CDR3 is TGTGCCAGCAGCTTGGCCGGGGTGGAGACCCAGTACTTC.

The chain is built from TRBV19 and TRBJ1-2; D is possibly TRBD1 (6 bases). V was shortened by 0 bases and J by 3 bases, with 14 bases between the two germline ends. This CDR3 contains 16 residues. From germline, CDR1 is LNHDA and CDR2 SQIVND (reference sequence). This chain's CDR3 is CASSIDLLGGYYGYTF. The CDR3 DNA reads as TGTGCCAGTAGTATAGATCTATTGGGGGGCTACTATGGCTACACCTTC.

The V gene is TRBV9, the J gene TRBJ1-5; 8 bases match TRBD1. This CDR3 is built from 15 residues. V was clipped by 4 bases and J by 4 bases; unmatched bases: 7. Germline-derived CDR1 and CDR2 are SGDLS and YYNGEE. This chain's CDR3 is CASSLTGGSNQPQHF. The CDR3 DNA reads as TGTGCCAGCAGCCTTACAGGGGGTAGTAATCAGCCCCAGCATTTT.

The CDR3: CASSQEGAGSYNEQFF. The CDR3 DNA is TGCGCCAGCAGCCAAGAGGGGGCGGGAAGTTACAATGAGCAGTTCTTC. V gene TRBV4-3 combines with J gene TRBJ2-1; D possibly matches TRBD1 or TRBD2 (6 bases each). Germline V gene lookup returns CDR1 LGHNA and CDR2 YSLEER. The CDR3 runs 16 residues. The V gene lost 0 bases and the J gene lost 4 bases, with 13 bases spanning the gap.

This clone was recorded once. This sample includes further DNA sequences coding for the same CDR3. The V and J genes are TRBV18 and TRBJ2-3; D is possibly TRBD2 (5 bases). Per the germline V gene, CDR1 is KGHSH and CDR2 is LQKENI. The CDR3 loop spans 14 amino acids. With 3 bases removed from V and 2 bases from J, the gap between germline ends came to 9 bases. The CDR3 loop reads CASSPPGSTDTQYF. CDR3 coding DNA: TGTGCCAGCTCACCCCCGGGGTCCACAGATACGCAGTATTTT.

The chain recombines TRBV11-2 with TRBJ1-2, with D unresolved. There are 14 residues in the CDR3. Germline CDR1 SGHAT, CDR2 FQNNGV. The V end was cut by 1 base, the J end by 4 bases, with 10 bases between. The CDR3 bases are TGTGCCAGCAGCTTAGGGGTAGATACCTATGGCTACACCTTC. Translated: CASSLGVDTYGYTF.

Note on this clone: The same CDR3 arises from other DNA sequences in this sample as well. J is TRBJ2-7 and V is TRBV18; no reliable D call. From germline, CDR1 is KGHSH and CDR2 LQKENI. The CDR3 spans 13 residues. V lost 2 bases and J lost 0, with 5 bases in between. The CDR3 reads CASSPSSSYEQYF. DNA for the CDR3: TGTGCCAGCTCACCAAGTAGCTCCTACGAGCAGTACTTC.

The chain carries TRBV28 and TRBJ2-3; perhaps TRBD2 as D (6 bases). The V end lost 5 bases, the J end lost 5 bases, and 23 bases lay between the germline ends. In germline, CDR1 is MDHEN, CDR2 SYDVKM. The CDR3 runs to 17 residues. CDR3: CASSRPRDLFPVDTQYF. The CDR3 DNA reads as TGTGCCAGCAGTCGTCCTCGGGACTTATTCCCGGTAGATACGCAGTATTTT.

This chain joins TRBV5-1 and TRBJ2-5; 7 nucleotides agree with TRBD2. The CDR3 has 14 amino acids. Trimming removed 4 bases from V and 2 bases from J; junction bases left unmatched: 5. Germline V gene sequence: CDR1 SGHRS, CDR2 YFSETQ. CDR3: CASSPPSGQETQYF. The CDR3 coding sequence is TGCGCCAGCAGCCCGCCTAGCGGTCAAGAGACCCAGTACTTC.

The chain combines TRBV7-2 with TRBJ2-1; TRBD2 is a possible D gene (6 bases). Trimming took off 8 bases at V and 6 bases at J, with 17 bases between the two ends. Germline loops: CDR1 SGHTA, CDR2 FQGNSA. The CDR3 extends over 14 amino acids. Here the CDR3 reads CASGLAMGGNEQFF. CDR3 coding DNA: TGTGCCAGCGGCCTAGCCATGGGGGGCAATGAGCAGTTCTTC.

V and J are TRBV5-1 and TRBJ1-1; D gene ambiguous. The length of the CDR3 is 14 residues. The germline gives CDR1 SGHRS, CDR2 YFSETQ. V lost 1 base, J lost 4 bases, and 11 bases lay in between. In nucleotides, the CDR3 is TGCGCCAGCAGCTTGATGGATCGGAGCACTGAAGCTTTCTTT. This translates into CASSLMDRSTEAFF.

The rearrangement links TRBV29-1 to TRBJ1-5; D possibly corresponds to TRBD1 (6 bases). V lost 6 bases to trimming and J lost 7 bases, with 13 bases between them. Germline values: CDR1 SQVTM, CDR2 ANQGSEA. CDR3 length equals 12 residues. As DNA, the CDR3 is TGCAGCGTGGGTATAACAGGGCAGCCCCAGCATTTT. This codes for CSVGITGQPQHF.

The chain employs TRBV28 and TRBJ1-2; D gene unclear. The CDR3 is 13 residues long. With 7 bases removed from V and 0 bases from J, the gap between germline ends came to 9 bases. Germline V gene sequence: CDR1 MDHEN, CDR2 SYDVKM. CDR3 in amino acids: CASTLPPNYGYTF. The CDR3 bases are TGTGCCAGCACCCTACCGCCTAACTATGGCTACACCTTC.

The rearrangement joins TRBV6-5 to TRBJ1-6, with 7 nucleotides matching TRBD1. The length of the CDR3 is 15 residues. After removal of 6 bases from V and 6 bases from J, the junction contained 8 bases not matched to a gene. Germline CDR1 reads MNHEY; CDR2 reads SVGAGI. The CDR3 DNA reads TGTGCCAGCAGAACAGGGACAGCCTCTAATTCACCCCTCCACTTT. Translating it yields CASRTGTASNSPLHF.

J is TRBJ1-2 and V is TRBV28; D possibly corresponds to TRBD1 (6 bases). Trimming took off 6 bases at V and 6 bases at J, with 17 bases between the two ends. This CDR3 is 14 amino acids long. CDR1 MDHEN and CDR2 SYDVKM come from the germline V gene. For the CDR3, the DNA is TGTGCCAGCAGCCCACTGCAGGGGCGTAATGGCTACACCTTC. It codes for CASSPLQGRNGYTF.

J is TRBJ2-3 and V is TRBV6-5; 11 nucleotides align to TRBD2. The CDR3 loop spans 15 amino acids. V shed 4 bases and J 2 bases; nucleotides not matched to a gene: 2. Germline CDR1 reads MNHEY; CDR2 reads SVGAGI. The chain's CDR3 is CASSSSGGLTDTQYF. CDR3 bases: TGTGCCAGCAGTTCTAGCGGGGGGCTCACAGATACGCAGTATTTT.

A note on this clone: The sample contains more than one DNA sequence encoding this CDR3. The chain joins TRBV4-3 to TRBJ2-7; no definite D call. CDR3 length: 14 residues. Germline values: CDR1 LGHNA, CDR2 YSLEER. The V end lost 0 bases, the J end lost 2 bases, and 8 bases lay between the germline ends. The CDR3 sequence: CASSQETGPYEQYF. The DNA of the CDR3 is TGCGCCAGCAGCCAAGAGACGGGTCCCTACGAGCAGTACTTC.

The gene calls are TRBV11-3 and TRBJ2-7; weak D call: TRBD2 (6 bases). With 4 bases removed from V and 6 bases from J, the gap between germline ends came to 10 bases. The CDR3 runs 12 residues. CDR1 and CDR2 from the germline V gene are SGHNT and YENEEA. The CDR3 loop is CASSSEGLEQYF. The CDR3 coding sequence is TGTGCCAGCAGCTCAGAGGGACTCGAGCAGTACTTC.

As regards this clone: Other nucleotide sequences from this sample produce the same CDR3. The chain employs TRBV5-6 and TRBJ2-1, with D uncertain. Germline CDR1 reads SGHDT; CDR2 reads YYEEEE. Trimming cost V 2 bases and J 2 bases, with 5 bases left between them. The CDR3 is 13 amino acids. The CDR3 is CASSLPTYNEQFF. CDR3 in DNA: TGTGCCAGCAGCTTACCGACCTACAATGAGCAGTTCTTC.

Only one count was recorded for this clone. The rearrangement joins TRBV4-3 to TRBJ1-1; TRBD1 aligns across 8 bases. The trim removed 6 bases at V and 4 bases at J, leaving 13 bases unmatched. CDR1 LGHNA and CDR2 YSLEER come from the germline V gene. The length of the CDR3 is 16 residues. In DNA form, the CDR3 reads TGCGCCAGCAGGGCAGAGGGGCAGGGGGCGGTCACTGAAGCTTTCTTT. Amino acid sequence: CASRAEGQGAVTEAFF.

This clone was observed a single time. The gene calls are TRBV5-1 and TRBJ2-1; TRBD1 or TRBD2 may be the D gene (6 bases each). The germline V and J ends were trimmed by 4 bases and 7 bases, with 18 bases remaining between them. Germline values: CDR1 SGHRS, CDR2 YFSETQ. CDR3 length: 15 residues. Here the CDR3 DNA reads TGCGCCAGCAGCGGCGGGACAATGATAGGGAATGAGCAGTTCTTC. Translated: CASSGGTMIGNEQFF.

This rearrangement joins TRBV19 to TRBJ1-2; possible D gene TRBD1, 6 bases. Germline loops: CDR1 LNHDA, CDR2 SQIVND (reference sequence). V was shortened by 7 bases and J by 6 bases, with 15 bases between the two germline ends. CDR3 length: 13 amino acids. CDR3 region: CASNIRGRDGYTF. Written as DNA, the CDR3 is TGTGCCAGTAATATCCGGGGGCGCGATGGCTACACCTTC.

This sequence joins TRBV11-2 and TRBJ1-6; D unresolved. The germline V gene encodes CDR1 SGHAT and CDR2 FQNNGV. There are 17 residues in the CDR3. Deletions cut 5 bases from V and 9 bases from J, with 23 bases between. CDR3 bases: TGTGCCAGCAGCCCACCCCTCGGGGATGTCTGTAGTTCACCCCTCCACTTT. Protein product: CASSPPLGDVCSSPLHF.

The V and J genes are TRBV11-3 and TRBJ2-1; 9 bases match TRBD1. The CDR3 contains 16 residues. The germline gives CDR1 SGHNT, CDR2 YENEEA. Trimming cost V 1 base and J 0 bases; bases outside gene matches: 1. The CDR3 nucleotides are TGTGCCAGCAGCTTAGGACAGGGGGACTCCTACAATGAGCAGTTCTTC. This translates into CASSLGQGDSYNEQFF.